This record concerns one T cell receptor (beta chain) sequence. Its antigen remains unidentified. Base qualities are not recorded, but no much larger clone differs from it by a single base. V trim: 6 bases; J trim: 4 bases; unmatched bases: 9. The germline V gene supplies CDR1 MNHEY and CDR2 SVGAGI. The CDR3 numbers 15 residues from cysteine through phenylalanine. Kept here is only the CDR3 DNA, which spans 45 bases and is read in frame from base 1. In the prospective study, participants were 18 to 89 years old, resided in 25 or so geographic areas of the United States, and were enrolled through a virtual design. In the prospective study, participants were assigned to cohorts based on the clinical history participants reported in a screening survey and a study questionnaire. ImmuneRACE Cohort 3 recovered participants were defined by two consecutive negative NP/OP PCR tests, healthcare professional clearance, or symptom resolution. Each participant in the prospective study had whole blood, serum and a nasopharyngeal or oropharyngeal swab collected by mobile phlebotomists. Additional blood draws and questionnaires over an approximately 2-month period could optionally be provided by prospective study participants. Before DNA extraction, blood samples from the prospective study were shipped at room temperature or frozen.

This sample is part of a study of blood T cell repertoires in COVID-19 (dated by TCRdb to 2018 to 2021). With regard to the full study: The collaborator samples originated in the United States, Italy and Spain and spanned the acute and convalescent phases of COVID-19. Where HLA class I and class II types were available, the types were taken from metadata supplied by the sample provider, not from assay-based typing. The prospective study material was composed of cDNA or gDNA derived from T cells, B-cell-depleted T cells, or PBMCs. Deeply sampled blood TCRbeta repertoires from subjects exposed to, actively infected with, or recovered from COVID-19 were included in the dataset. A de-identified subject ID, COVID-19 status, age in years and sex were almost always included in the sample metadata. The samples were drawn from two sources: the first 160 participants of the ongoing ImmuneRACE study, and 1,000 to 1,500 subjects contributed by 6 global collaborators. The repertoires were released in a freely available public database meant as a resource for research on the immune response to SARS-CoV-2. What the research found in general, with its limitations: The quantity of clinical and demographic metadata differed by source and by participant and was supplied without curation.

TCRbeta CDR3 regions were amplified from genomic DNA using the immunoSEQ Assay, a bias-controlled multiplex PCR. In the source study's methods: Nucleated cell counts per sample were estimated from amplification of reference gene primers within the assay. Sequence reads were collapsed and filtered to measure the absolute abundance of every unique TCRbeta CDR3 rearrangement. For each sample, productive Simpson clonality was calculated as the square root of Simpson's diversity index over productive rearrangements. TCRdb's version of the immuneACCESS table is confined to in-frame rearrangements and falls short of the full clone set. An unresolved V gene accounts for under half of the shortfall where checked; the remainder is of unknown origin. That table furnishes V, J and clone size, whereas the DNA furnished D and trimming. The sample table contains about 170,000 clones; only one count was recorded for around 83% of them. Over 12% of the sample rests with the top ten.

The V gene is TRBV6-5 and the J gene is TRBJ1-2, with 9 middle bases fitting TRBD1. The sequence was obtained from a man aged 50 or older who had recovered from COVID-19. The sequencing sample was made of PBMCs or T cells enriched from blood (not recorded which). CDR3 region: CASSAPGQGRYGYTF. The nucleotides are TGTGCCAGCAGCGCTCCGGGACAGGGACGCTATGGCTACACCTTC.